Listed below are T cell receptor beta chains from one sample, sequenced in a study of blood T cell repertoires in COVID-19. Sequencing used immunoSEQ multiplex PCR; TCRdb keeps in-frame clones, though not all of them. Here the sample spans 140,000 to 150,000 clones, roughly 80% being singletons. Material: PBMCs or T cells enriched from blood (not recorded which). These receptors originate from a middle-aged woman who had recovered from COVID-19. Both conserved end residues are part of each CDR3. D genes are given only for firm matches. Clone sizes are given selectively: once, few, many, or a class where the clone is expanded.

V gene	clone size	D gene	J gene	CDR3 protein	CDR3 DNA
TRBV5-4	once	TRBD1	TRBJ1-2	CASSSNPRRQGIPGYTF	TGTGCCAGCAGCTCGAACCCTCGTCGACAGGGGATCCCTGGCTACACCTTC
TRBV27	NA	TRBD1	TRBJ2-3	CASSKPRFQGATDTQYF	TGTGCCAGCAGTAAACCGCGTTTCCAGGGGGCAACAGATACGCAGTATTTT
TRBV15	once	NA	TRBJ1-4	CATSTLAQGVPNEKLFF	TGTGCCACCAGCACCTTAGCTCAGGGTGTACCTAATGAAAAACTGTTTTTT
TRBV18	once	TRBD1	TRBJ1-4	CASSPPWDREGKLFF	TGTGCCAGCTCACCACCTTGGGACAGGGAAGGGAAACTGTTTTTT
TRBV11-2	NA	TRBD1	TRBJ1-4	CASSLDPTGGKLFF	TGTGCCAGCAGCTTAGACCCCACAGGGGGAAAACTGTTTTTT
TRBV5-1	NA	TRBD1	TRBJ2-7	CASSLAGTGKRDEQYF	TGCGCCAGCAGCTTGGCCGGGACAGGGAAACGTGACGAGCAGTACTTC
TRBV2	NA	NA	TRBJ1-2	CASSVIEGYGYTF	TGTGCCAGCAGTGTGATCGAGGGATATGGCTACACCTTC
TRBV7-9	NA	TRBD1	TRBJ1-1	CASSLGDSSNTEAFF	TGTGCCAGCAGCTTAGGGGACAGTTCGAACACTGAAGCTTTCTTT
TRBV9	NA	TRBD1	TRBJ1-2	CASSVQGTGGVGYTF	TGTGCCAGCAGCGTACAGGGGACAGGGGGAGTTGGCTACACCTTC
TRBV5-1	NA	TRBD1	TRBJ2-7	CASRDATGGYEQYF	TGCGCCAGCAGAGATGCGACAGGGGGCTACGAGCAGTACTTC
TRBV28	NA	TRBD1	TRBJ1-1	CASSLDRENTEAFF	TGTGCCAGCAGTTTGGACAGGGAGAACACTGAAGCTTTCTTT